The 16 T cell receptor beta chains in this list originate from one sample, sequenced in a study of T-cell memory formation after mild COVID-19. TCRdb used MiXCR to reprocess the 5' RACE reads, holding one entry per CDR3 protein. The sample lists 130,000 to 150,000 distinct CDR3 sequences; 15% to 20% were seen once. Sequenced material: PBMCs or a T cell subset sorted from them (not recorded which). These receptors originate from an adult woman who had mild COVID-19 (a few samples of this study predate the infection). Cell type and time point are not known.

The chain recombines TRBV5-1 with TRBJ2-1; 8 positions match TRBD2. V lost 4 bases and J lost 3; bases outside the gene matches: 12. The germline gives CDR1 SGHRS, CDR2 YFSETQ. CDR3 length: 17 amino acids. The chain's CDR3 is CASSGSSGGALYNEQFF. As DNA, the CDR3 is TGCGCCAGCAGCGGCTCTTCCGGGGGGGCCCTCTACAATGAGCAGTTCTTC. The full variable domain, with the rest looked up from reference TRBV5-1 and TRBJ2-1, is KAGVTQTPRYLIKTRGQQVTLSCSPISGHRSVSWYQQTPGQGLQFLFEYFSETQRNKGNFPGRFSGRQFSNSRSEMNVSTLELGDSALYLCASSGSSGGALYNEQFFGPGTRLTVL.

The chain joins TRBV18 to TRBJ2-3; D call uncertain. Germline V lookup: CDR1 KGHSH, CDR2 LQKENI. The length of the CDR3 is 15 residues. The V end lost 1 base, the J end lost 9 bases, and 17 bases lay between the germline ends. CDR3 sequence reads: CASSPREDPTRTQYF. CDR3 sequence (DNA): TGTGCCAGCTCACCACGGGAAGACCCCACCAGGACGCAGTATTTT.

The chain couples TRBV12-3 or TRBV12-4 to TRBJ2-3, with 11 bases fitting TRBD2. After removal of 10 bases from V and 0 bases from J, the junction contained 3 bases not matched to a gene. This CDR3 is built from 14 residues. CDR3 coding DNA: TGTGCCACTCGACTAGCGGGGAGCACAGATACGCAGTATTTT. Translating gives CATRLAGSTDTQYF.

In this sample, this clonotype turned up many times. The DNA for the CDR3 is TGCAGTGCTCATACTTTAGCGGGACGAGGCGACATTCAGTACTTC. This codes for CSAHTLAGRGDIQYF. The J gene is TRBJ2-4, the V gene TRBV20-1; 8 nucleotides agree with TRBD2. V shed 5 bases, J shed 8 bases, and the junction held 14 bases outside the gene matches. The CDR3 extends over 15 amino acids. The V gene's germline CDR1 is DFQATT and CDR2 SNEGSKA (reference sequence).

This clonotype showed up just a few times. The chain carries TRBV9 and TRBJ2-3, with 9 bases lining up with TRBD1. The CDR3 sequence is 21 residues long. CDR1 is SGDLS, CDR2 YYNGEE, per germline. V shed 2 bases and J 3 bases; nucleotides not matched to a gene: 22. This chain's CDR3 is CASSVTVGGDREDLATDTQYF. Written as DNA, the CDR3 is TGTGCCAGCAGCGTGACCGTAGGGGGGGACAGGGAGGACCTAGCAACAGATACGCAGTATTTT.

V usage is TRBV12-3 or TRBV12-4 and J usage is TRBJ1-5, with TRBD1 identical over 8 bases. Unmatched junction bases numbered 3, after V lost 3 bases and J lost 2 bases. The CDR3 loop spans 15 amino acids. For the CDR3, the DNA is TGTGCCAGCAGTTTCGACAGGGGAGGCAATCAGCCCCAGCATTTT. It specifies CASSFDRGGNQPQHF.

This clonotype has only a few counts. This sequence joins TRBV12-3 or TRBV12-4 and TRBJ2-4; no reliable D call. V shed 3 bases and J shed 3 bases, with 9 bases lying between them. The CDR3 extends over 14 amino acids. The CDR3, as DNA: TGTGCCAGCAGTTTGTCCGTTGGCAAAAACATTCAGTACTTC. Translation gives CASSLSVGKNIQYF.

The J gene is TRBJ2-1, the V gene TRBV12-3 or TRBV12-4; no clear D gene. The V gene lost 3 bases and the J gene lost 0 bases, with 6 bases spanning the gap. The CDR3 length is 14 residues. The DNA of the CDR3 is TGTGCCAGCAGTTTTAGGAGCTCCTACAATGAGCAGTTCTTC. This sequence encodes CASSFRSSYNEQFF.

This clonotype has at least ten counts. The chain is built from TRBV7-6 and TRBJ2-1; D is perhaps TRBD1 (6 bases). Germline lookup yields CDR1 SGHVS and CDR2 FNYEAQ. The germline V and J ends were trimmed by 4 bases and 8 bases, with 15 bases remaining between them. The CDR3 is 14 residues long. CDR3 amino acids: CASSSSDRSHEQFF. The CDR3 DNA reads TGTGCCAGCAGCTCCTCTGACAGGTCTCATGAGCAGTTCTTC.

The chain couples TRBV6-6 to TRBJ2-1; 8 nucleotides align to TRBD2. V shed 4 bases, J shed 9 bases, and the junction held 11 bases outside the gene matches. Germline V gene data show CDR1 as MNHNY and CDR2 as SVGAGI (reference sequence). This CDR3 comprises 15 residues. This CDR3 reads CASSFVRGGLVEQFF. For the CDR3, the DNA is TGTGCCAGCAGTTTCGTCCGGGGGGGCCTGGTTGAGCAGTTCTTC.

The V gene is TRBV19, the J gene TRBJ2-3; D is perhaps TRBD2 (5 bases). This CDR3 has 12 amino acids. Germline V gene lookup returns CDR1 LNHDA and CDR2 SQIVND (reference sequence). Trimming removed 3 bases at V and 5 bases at J, with 6 bases between. Here the CDR3 reads CASSIGKDTQYF. CDR3 DNA sequence: TGTGCCAGTAGTATCGGGAAAGATACGCAGTATTTT.

In its sample, this clonotype was seen a few times. The chain uses TRBV6-5 and TRBJ2-1; 7 bases fit TRBD2. CDR1 is MNHEY, CDR2 SVGAGI, per germline. There are 14 residues in the CDR3. J was trimmed by 3 bases and V by 4 bases; bases with no gene match: 3. The CDR3 DNA reads TGTGCCAGCAGTTTGGGGGGGGACTACAATGAGCAGTTCTTC. This gives the protein CASSLGGDYNEQFF.

J is TRBJ1-1 and V is TRBV14; TRBD1 is a possible D gene (5 bases). The CDR3 has 15 amino acids. The germline V and J ends were trimmed by 5 bases and 0 bases, with 13 bases remaining between them. The germline V gene has CDR1 SGHDN and CDR2 FVKESK. CDR3 DNA: TGTGCCAGCAGCGCCGGGGGAACGCTGAACACTGAAGCTTTCTTT. This gives the protein CASSAGGTLNTEAFF.

The chain has TRBV6-2 or TRBV6-3 and TRBJ2-1, with 12 bases fitting TRBD2. Germline CDR1 reads MNHEY; CDR2 reads SVGEGT. CDR3 length equals 18 residues. Losses at the gene ends were 0 bases for V and 4 bases for J; bases not matched to a gene: 7. CDR3 bases: TGTGCCAGCAGTTACTCGTCTAGCGGGAGGGGAAATTACAATGAGCAGTTCTTC. Translating gives CASSYSSSGRGNYNEQFF.

This clonotype came up a few times. This chain uses TRBV20-1 with TRBJ1-5; a possible D gene is TRBD1 (6 bases). CDR3 length: 13 amino acids. Germline loops: CDR1 DFQATT, CDR2 SNEGSKA (reference sequence). V lost 6 bases and J lost 3, with 12 bases in between. CDR3 amino acids: CSALQGSNQPQHF. The DNA of the CDR3 is TGCAGTGCCCTACAGGGATCCAATCAGCCCCAGCATTTT.

This chain links TRBV7-2 with TRBJ2-7, with 8 bases matching TRBD1. Germline V gives CDR1 SGHTA, CDR2 FQGNSA. With 6 bases clipped from V and 2 bases from J, the junction kept 9 bases outside the gene matches. CDR3 length equals 15 residues. CDR3 sequence: CASRATGGGTYEQYF. The CDR3 DNA is TGTGCCAGCAGAGCCACAGGGGGTGGAACCTACGAGCAGTACTTC.